Listed below are T cell receptor beta chains from one sample, sequenced in a study of CD8+CD57+ T cells in acquired aplastic anemia. TCRdb used MiXCR to reprocess the reads, holding one entry per CDR3 protein. The table lists about 190,000 distinct CDR3 sequences, roughly half of them singletons. The sequenced material came from sorted CD4+, CD8+, or CD8+CD57+ T cells (not recorded which) from PBMCs. The origin of the receptors is a human donor in good health, serving as a control. Each CDR3 is given with its conserved first and last residue. Rows may omit the clone size; those that give it use once, few, many or a size class.

abundance	j_gene	v_gene	CDR3aa
NA	TRBJ2-7	TRBV5-6	CASSSSGSTYEQYF
many	TRBJ1-2	TRBV28	CASSSTITGGYGYTF
many	TRBJ2-5	TRBV7-2	CASTPDRQETQYF
many	TRBJ1-2	TRBV7-2	CASSLGPGDGYTF
NA	TRBJ2-5	TRBV7-2	CASTAGSGQETQYF
few	TRBJ2-7	TRBV29-1	CSADGGGSYEQYF
NA	TRBJ1-4	TRBV6-1	CASTTGQGGRSNEKLFF
NA	TRBJ2-1	TRBV20-1	CSPSSYNEQFF
NA	TRBJ2-1	TRBV19	CASSTTDGNEQFF
many	TRBJ2-2	TRBV7-2	CASSPLTGGVGELFF
many	TRBJ2-5	TRBV12-3/TRBV12-4	CASSEVLETQYF
many	TRBJ2-7	TRBV2	CASSERDRQYF
NA	TRBJ2-7	TRBV7-3	CASSWVPGQGHYEQYF
NA	TRBJ2-7	TRBV19	CATGQGYEQYF
NA	TRBJ2-7	TRBV15	CATSSARKAGSDAYEQYF
NA	TRBJ1-6	TRBV15	CATSTGQGSNSPLHF
NA	TRBJ2-7	TRBV5-1	CASSLVLADYEQYF
NA	TRBJ2-1	TRBV7-2	CASSLETGGASGGPRFF
NA	TRBJ1-2	TRBV7-3	CASSPLDPFYGYTF
NA	TRBJ2-1	TRBV12-3/TRBV12-4	CASSFGLLATLLQYEYNERFF
NA	TRBJ2-1	TRBV7-6	CASSFRGGHEQFF
NA	TRBJ2-1	TRBV20-1	CSATSGRGLGYNEQFF
once	TRBJ1-6	TRBV7-9	CASSPVSNSPLHF
many	TRBJ1-2	TRBV19	CASSRDREGYTF
NA	TRBJ2-5	TRBV7-3	CASSPGLDQTQYF
NA	TRBJ2-7	TRBV7-6	CASSGKRGGSSYEQYF